Below are 27 T cell receptor beta chains sequenced from a single sample in a study of cytomegalovirus exposure and HLA in healthy donors. PCR used 60 Vbeta primers and 13 Jbeta primers. Measured with immunoSEQ multiplex PCR; TCRdb has only the in-frame clones, and not every one. The data contain about 130,000 clones, about four fifths of them seen just once; the ten biggest clones take up over 4%. What was sequenced was PBMCs. These receptors were taken from a man between 25 and 39 years old in good health.

This clone showed up just once. The chain is built from TRBV7-9 and TRBJ2-2, with TRBD1 matching over 9 bases. Germline V lookup: CDR1 SEHNR, CDR2 FQNEAQ (reference sequence). V lost 5 bases to trimming and J lost 5 bases; unmatched junction nucleotides: 9. The CDR3 length is 16 residues. CDR3 amino acids: CASSLSGTGNTGELFF. In nucleotides, the CDR3 is TGTGCCAGCAGCCTTTCCGGGACAGGGAATACCGGGGAGCTGTTTTTT.

This sequence joins TRBV28 and TRBJ2-1, with 8 nucleotides matching TRBD2. Germline CDR1 MDHEN, CDR2 SYDVKM. V was pared by 8 bases and J by 4 bases, with 10 bases of the junction left unmatched. This CDR3 contains 15 residues. CDR3 protein: CASPPGLGEYNEQFF. The CDR3 coding sequence is TGTGCCAGCCCACCGGGACTAGGGGAATACAATGAGCAGTTCTTC.

The chain couples TRBV6-5 to TRBJ1-5; D perhaps matches TRBD1 (5 bases). CDR1 is MNHEY and CDR2 is SVGAGI in the germline V gene. V lost 5 bases, J lost 11 bases, and 19 bases lay in between. The CDR3 has 14 residues. Here the CDR3 reads CASSEGGVRLAQHF. CDR3 DNA sequence: TGTGCCAGCAGTGAAGGAGGGGTCCGGCTTGCCCAGCATTTT.

The rearrangement uses TRBV30 and TRBJ2-7; 9 positions match TRBD1. Losses at the gene ends were 3 bases for V and 4 bases for J; bases not matched to a gene: 10. This CDR3 is 15 amino acids long. Germline lookup yields CDR1 GTSNPN and CDR2 SVGIG (reference sequence). For the CDR3, the DNA is TGTGCCTGGAGCCGGGGACAGGGTCTTTCGTACGAGCAGTACTTC. This translates into CAWSRGQGLSYEQYF.

The rearrangement uses TRBV4-1 and TRBJ2-7, with 9 bases aligning to TRBD1. This CDR3 has 14 residues. Germline V gene lookup returns CDR1 MGHRA and CDR2 YSYEKL. Unmatched junction bases numbered 7, after V lost 5 bases and J lost 5 bases. The CDR3 spells CASSGPGQGHEQYF. In nucleotides, the CDR3 is TGCGCCAGCAGCGGGCCGGGACAGGGCCACGAGCAGTACTTC.

The chain joins TRBV21-1 to TRBJ2-1; TRBD2, the table's D call, was not compared with the DNA. TRBV21-1 is labeled a pseudogene. This CDR3 spans 16 amino acids. CDR3 amino acids: CASIRPLAGAYNEQFF. Written as DNA, the CDR3 is TGTGCCAGCATCCGGCCACTAGCGGGAGCCTACAATGAGCAGTTCTTC.

This chain links TRBV28 with TRBJ2-7; TRBD2 matches at 7 bases. CDR1 and CDR2 (germline): MDHEN, SYDVKM. The CDR3 runs 17 residues. The junction had 16 bases not matched to a gene; V was cut back by 6 bases and J by 2 bases. The CDR3 is CASRGGELARHTYEQYF. The CDR3, as DNA: TGTGCCAGCAGGGGGGGGGAACTGGCGCGCCACACCTACGAGCAGTACTTC. The whole variable domain, filled in from reference TRBV28 and TRBJ2-7, reads DVKVTQSSRYLVKRTGEKVFLECVQDMDHENMFWYRQDPGLGLRLIYFSYDVKMKEKGDIPEGYSVSREKKERFSLILESASTNQTSMYLCASRGGELARHTYEQYFGPGTRLTVT.

This chain connects TRBV7-9 to TRBJ2-5; D is undetermined. Per the germline V gene, CDR1 is SEHNR and CDR2 is FQNEAQ (reference sequence). This CDR3 has 13 amino acids. Trimming cost V 5 bases and J 5 bases, with 12 bases left between them. This CDR3 reads CASSPEIWETQYF. The CDR3 DNA sequence: TGTGCCAGCAGCCCCGAGATATGGGAGACCCAGTACTTC.

CDR3 sequence reads: CASSYSWVPSGEQYF. The CDR3 region has the DNA TGTGCCAGCAGTTACTCCTGGGTCCCATCAGGCGAGCAGTACTTC. The rearrangement links TRBV6-6 to TRBJ2-7; D not certain. CDR1 and CDR2 from the germline V gene are MNHNY and SVGAGI (reference sequence). The CDR3 covers 15 residues. Trimming removed 0 bases from V and 6 bases from J, with 15 bases in between.

This clone has just a few counts. For the CDR3, the DNA is TGTGCCAGCAGCTTAGGGGGTTTCGCGGGGCGCCGGGAAAAACTGTTTTTT. Protein sequence: CASSLGGFAGRREKLFF. J is TRBJ1-4 and V is TRBV11-2, with D perhaps TRBD1 (5 bases). The CDR3 has 17 amino acids. Deletions cut 1 base from V and 8 bases from J, with 20 bases between. Germline loops: CDR1 SGHAT, CDR2 FQNNGV.

The gene calls are TRBV7-8 and TRBJ2-7; a weak D match, TRBD1 (6 bases). This CDR3 has 15 residues. V dropped 1 base and J dropped 3 bases, with 13 bases sitting between them. CDR1 is SGHVS, CDR2 FQNEAQ, per germline. The DNA for the CDR3 is TGTGCCAGCAGCTTAGTGTCCAGGGGATACTACGAGCAGTACTTC. This sequence encodes CASSLVSRGYYEQYF.

CDR3 nucleotide sequence: TGTGCCAGCAGCTTTTTCCGGACTAGCGGGAGCTCCTACAATGAGCAGTTCTTC. Protein sequence: CASSFFRTSGSSYNEQFF. The V call is TRBV7-8, the J call TRBJ2-1, with 13 bases aligning to TRBD2. The germline V gene encodes CDR1 SGHVS and CDR2 FQNEAQ. The CDR3 spans 18 residues. Trimming removed 3 bases from V and 0 bases from J; junction bases left unmatched: 5.

V gene TRBV4-3 combines with J gene TRBJ2-1, with 8 bases identical to TRBD1. CDR1 and CDR2 from the germline V gene are LGHNA and YSLEER. J gave up 6 bases and V 4 bases, and 8 bases lay outside the gene matches. This CDR3 has 15 residues. The CDR3: CASSPGTGGANEQFF. The CDR3 DNA reads TGCGCCAGCAGCCCGGGGACAGGCGGAGCCAATGAGCAGTTCTTC.

Only one count was recorded for this clone. Different DNA sequences within this sample yield the same CDR3. V gene TRBV30 combines with J gene TRBJ1-1; possible D gene TRBD1, 5 bases. Trimming removed 0 bases from V and 4 bases from J, with 9 bases in between. This CDR3 spans 13 amino acids. Germline loops: CDR1 GTSNPN, CDR2 SVGIG (reference sequence). The CDR3 loop is CAWSVARGTEAFF. In DNA form, the CDR3 reads TGTGCCTGGAGTGTAGCAAGGGGCACTGAAGCTTTCTTT.

This chain links TRBV10-1 with TRBJ2-3; 12 bases line up with TRBD2. This CDR3 region has 17 residues. Germline CDR1 and CDR2: WNHNN and SYGVQD (reference sequence). The junction had 6 bases not matched to a gene; V was cut back by 0 bases and J by 5 bases. The CDR3 sequence is CASSESNGLAGLDTQYF. CDR3 coding DNA: TGCGCCAGCAGTGAGTCGAATGGACTAGCGGGATTAGATACGCAGTATTTT.

The chain combines TRBV2 with TRBJ2-1; 7 bases are a match to TRBD1. The CDR3 covers 13 residues. The V gene end was trimmed by 7 bases and the J gene end by 6 bases; junction bases not matched to a gene: 6. CDR1 is SNHLY and CDR2 is FYNNEI in the germline V gene. The CDR3 region is CASTLTGINEQFF. As DNA, the CDR3 is TGTGCCAGCACTTTGACAGGGATCAATGAGCAGTTCTTC.

The chain is built from TRBV11-1 and TRBJ2-6, with D maybe TRBD2 (7 bases). Germline lookup yields CDR1 SGHAT and CDR2 FQDESV (reference sequence). The germline V and J ends were trimmed by 9 bases and 2 bases, with 17 bases remaining between them. The length of the CDR3 is 16 residues. The CDR3 sequence: CASTRRGGAGANVLTF. In DNA, the CDR3 is TGTGCCAGTACGCGAAGGGGGGGGGCTGGGGCCAACGTCCTGACTTTC.

This clone has a single count. The chain couples TRBV28 to TRBJ2-7; possible D gene TRBD1, 6 bases. V was trimmed by 3 bases and J by 7 bases, leaving 7 bases between them. The CDR3 length is 11 residues. Germline V gives CDR1 MDHEN, CDR2 SYDVKM. CDR3 in amino acids: CASSLGAEQYF. For the CDR3, the DNA is TGTGCCAGCAGTTTGGGGGCTGAGCAGTACTTC.

The rearrangement uses TRBV18 and TRBJ1-2; 7 nucleotides line up with TRBD1. Trimming took 0 bases from V and 6 from J; bases not matched to a gene: 10. Germline CDR1 is KGHSH and CDR2 is LQKENI. This CDR3 is built from 16 residues. This chain's CDR3 is CASSPPTGQRTDGYTF. CDR3 DNA: TGTGCCAGCTCACCACCGACGGGACAGCGGACGGATGGCTACACCTTC.

The V gene is TRBV11-2, the J gene TRBJ1-2, with D possibly being TRBD1 (6 bases). The CDR3 contains 15 residues. Germline CDR1 reads SGHAT; CDR2 reads FQNNGV. Trimming removed 3 bases from V and 6 bases from J, with 17 bases in between. The DNA for the CDR3 is TGTGCCAGCAGCTTTCCCCACCACGGGGGGCATGGCTACACCTTC. It specifies CASSFPHHGGHGYTF. The entire variable domain, with the rest obtained from reference TRBV11-2 and TRBJ1-2, is as follows: EAGVAQSPRYKIIEKRQSVAFWCNPISGHATLYWYQQILGQGPKLLIQFQNNGVVDDSQLPKDRFSAERLKGVDSTLKIQPAKLEDSAVYLCASSFPHHGGHGYTFGSGTRLTVV.

This clone was counted between two and nine times. The chain uses TRBV7-3 and TRBJ2-2, with 10 bases that match TRBD2. With 5 bases clipped from V and 4 bases from J, the junction kept 7 bases outside the gene matches. Looked up from germline, CDR1 is SGHTA and CDR2 is FQGTGA. The CDR3 contains 16 residues. CDR3 in amino acids: CASSRPRLAGTGELFF. The CDR3 region has the DNA TGTGCCAGCAGCCGACCCAGACTAGCGGGCACCGGGGAGCTGTTTTTT. The full variable domain, rest sourced from reference TRBV7-3 and TRBJ2-2, is GAGVSQTPSNKVTEKGKYVELRCDPISGHTALYWYRQSLGQGPEFLIYFQGTGAADDSGLPNDRFFAVRPEGSVSTLKIQRTERGDSAVYLCASSRPRLAGTGELFFGEGSRLTVL.

This clone was counted once. Additional DNA sequences in this sample encode the identical CDR3. The CDR3 spells CASRTGDSYNSPLHF. The DNA of the CDR3 is TGCGCCTCTCGGACAGGGGACTCCTATAATTCACCCCTCCACTTT. The rearrangement links TRBV5-1 to TRBJ1-6, with TRBD1 matching over 9 bases. J gave up 0 bases and V 10 bases, and 5 bases lay outside the gene matches. The CDR3 is made up of 15 amino acids. CDR1 SGHRS and CDR2 YFSETQ come from the germline V gene.

The chain carries TRBV2 and TRBJ2-5; TRBD2 matches 12 bases. The J segment lost 5 bases and the V segment lost 4 bases, leaving 5 bases of the junction unmatched. Germline-derived CDR1 and CDR2 are SNHLY and FYNNEI. The CDR3 has 15 residues. CDR3 sequence: CASSGEGLAGETQYF. The CDR3 DNA follows: TGTGCCAGCAGTGGCGAGGGACTAGCGGGTGAGACCCAGTACTTC.

J is TRBJ1-5 and V is TRBV27; D is perhaps TRBD1 (5 bases). Between the trimmed V and J ends, which lost 10 bases and 1 base, there was a span of 14 bases. The length of the CDR3 is 14 residues. CDR1 is MNHEY and CDR2 is SMNVEV in the germline V gene (reference sequence). The CDR3 sequence: CATREGRSNQPQHF. CDR3 coding DNA: TGTGCCACCAGGGAGGGTAGGAGCAATCAGCCCCAGCATTTT.

The chain links TRBV2 to TRBJ1-6; 10 bases align to TRBD1. This CDR3 comprises 15 residues. Germline V gene data show CDR1 as SNHLY and CDR2 as FYNNEI. With 6 bases clipped from V and 10 bases from J, the junction kept 9 bases outside the gene matches. The CDR3 reads CASSLTGTGVSPLHF. CDR3 DNA: TGTGCCAGCAGCTTGACGGGGACAGGGGTCTCACCCCTCCACTTT.

The V and J genes are TRBV5-1 and TRBJ2-6; TRBD2 agrees at 11 bases. The CDR3 is 18 amino acids. The V gene end was trimmed by 3 bases and the J gene end by 4 bases; junction bases not matched to a gene: 9. Germline V gene lookup returns CDR1 SGHRS and CDR2 YFSETQ. CDR3 protein: CASSSRLAGGSGANVLTF. In nucleotides, the CDR3 is TGCGCCAGCAGCTCACGGTTAGCGGGAGGGTCCGGGGCCAACGTCCTGACTTTC.

This clone was seen a few times. V and J are TRBV28 and TRBJ1-2; maybe TRBD1 (6 bases). Trimming removed 6 bases from V and 4 bases from J, with 18 bases in between. The CDR3 runs 15 residues. Germline values: CDR1 MDHEN, CDR2 SYDVKM. In nucleotides, the CDR3 is TGTGCCAGCAGGCCCGGGGGGGGCCGGTCCTATGGCTACACCTTC. Its translation: CASRPGGGRSYGYTF.